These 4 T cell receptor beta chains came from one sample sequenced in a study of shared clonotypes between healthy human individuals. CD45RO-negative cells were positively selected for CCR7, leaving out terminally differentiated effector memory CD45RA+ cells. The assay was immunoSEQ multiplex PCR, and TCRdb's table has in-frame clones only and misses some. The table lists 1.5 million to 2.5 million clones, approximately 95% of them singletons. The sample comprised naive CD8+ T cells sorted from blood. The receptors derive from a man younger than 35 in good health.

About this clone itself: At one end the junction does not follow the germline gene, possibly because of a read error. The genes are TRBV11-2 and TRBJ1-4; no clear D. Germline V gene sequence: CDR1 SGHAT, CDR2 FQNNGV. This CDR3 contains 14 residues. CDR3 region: CASSLEFSSEKLFF. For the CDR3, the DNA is TGTGCCAGCAGCCTAGAGTTCTCCTCTGAAAAACTGTTTTTT.

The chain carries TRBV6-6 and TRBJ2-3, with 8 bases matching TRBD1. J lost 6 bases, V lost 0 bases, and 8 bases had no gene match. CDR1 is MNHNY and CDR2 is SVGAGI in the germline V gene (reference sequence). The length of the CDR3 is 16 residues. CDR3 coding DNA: TGTGCCAGCAGTTACTCGTTTAGCAGGGGGCCCGATACGCAGTATTTT. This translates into CASSYSFSRGPDTQYF.

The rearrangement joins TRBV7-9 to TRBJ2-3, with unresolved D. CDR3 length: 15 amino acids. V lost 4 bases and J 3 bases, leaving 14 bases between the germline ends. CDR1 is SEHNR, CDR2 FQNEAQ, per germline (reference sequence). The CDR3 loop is CASSSLEGATDTQYF. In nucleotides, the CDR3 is TGTGCCAGCAGCTCCTTGGAAGGAGCGACAGATACGCAGTATTTT.

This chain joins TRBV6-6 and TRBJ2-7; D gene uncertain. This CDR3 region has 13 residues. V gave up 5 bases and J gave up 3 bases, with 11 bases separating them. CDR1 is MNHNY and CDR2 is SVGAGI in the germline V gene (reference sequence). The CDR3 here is CASSPGLIYEQYF. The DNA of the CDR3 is TGTGCCAGCAGTCCCGGATTGATCTACGAGCAGTACTTC.